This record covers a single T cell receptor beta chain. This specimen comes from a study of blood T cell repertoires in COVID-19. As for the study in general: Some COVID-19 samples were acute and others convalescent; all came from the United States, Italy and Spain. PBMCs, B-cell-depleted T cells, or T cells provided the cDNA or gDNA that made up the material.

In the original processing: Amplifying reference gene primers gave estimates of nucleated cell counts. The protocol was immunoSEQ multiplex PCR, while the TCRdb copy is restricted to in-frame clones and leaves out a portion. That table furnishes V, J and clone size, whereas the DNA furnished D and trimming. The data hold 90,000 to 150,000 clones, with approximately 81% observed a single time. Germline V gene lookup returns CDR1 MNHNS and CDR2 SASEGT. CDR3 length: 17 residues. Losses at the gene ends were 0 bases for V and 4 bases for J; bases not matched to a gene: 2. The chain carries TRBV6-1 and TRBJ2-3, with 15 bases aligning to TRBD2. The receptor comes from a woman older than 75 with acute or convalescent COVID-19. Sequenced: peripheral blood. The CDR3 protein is CASSEAWTSGGADTQYF. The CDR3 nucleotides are TGTGCCAGCAGTGAAGCGTGGACTAGCGGGGGGGCAGATACGCAGTATTTT.